The T cell receptor beta chain under discussion was sequenced for a study of T cell repertoires in cytomegalovirus infection (dated by TCRdb to between 2018 and 2021). For the wider study: Alongside well-studied HLA-B-restricted epitopes, the peptide stimulations were aimed at recently identified HLA-C-restricted CMV epitopes, whose presentation resists viral immunomodulation. The HLA type of each donor mattered for the analysis, because public TCR beta signatures pointed to carriage of CMV infection along with the matching HLA type.

For CDR1 and CDR2, the germline V gene lists SQVTM and ANQGSEA. The germline ends are 8 bases apart after V is trimmed by 3 bases and J by 3 bases. The CDR3 runs 12 amino acids, cysteine and phenylalanine included. The read is trimmed to its CDR3 DNA, 36 bases read in frame from base 1. Sequencing relied on an Illumina HiSeq 1500. TCRdb reran the public reads through fastp at Q25 and MiXCR, keeping productive beta chains. Every entry covers one CDR3 protein and lists the most common genes and DNA from its rows. The sample contains fewer than 1,000,000 distinct CDR3 sequences, 31% of them found a single time. Together, the top ten hold around an eighth of the sample. What the treatment or condition label conveys for this sample: in vitro stimulation with specific CMV peptide epitopes to enrich CMV-specific T cells. What the study reported, not specific to this receptor: The ex vivo response was dominated by HLA-C-restricted CMV-specific TCR beta clonotypes, which also provided the single most frequent clonotype in two of eight donors. In both this cohort and an independent roughly 330-donor cohort, the cumulative frequency of public TCR beta family members distinguished carriers of CMV infection plus the relevant HLA type.

This clonotype was detected only a few times. What antigen it recognizes has not been identified. Base qualities are missing; no much larger clone stands one base away. This receptor chain uses TRBV29-1 and TRBJ1-1; there is no confident call for the D gene. The receptor comes from a human donor in good health (CMV status not recorded). Some clones in this sample may be carry-over from other donors' samples. The sample was cultured CD8+ T cells from PBMCs, taken from culture after CMV antigen stimulation. The DNA is as follows: TGCAGCGTTGAGGTATTGTACACTGAAGCTTTCTTT. It translates as CSVEVLYTEAFF.